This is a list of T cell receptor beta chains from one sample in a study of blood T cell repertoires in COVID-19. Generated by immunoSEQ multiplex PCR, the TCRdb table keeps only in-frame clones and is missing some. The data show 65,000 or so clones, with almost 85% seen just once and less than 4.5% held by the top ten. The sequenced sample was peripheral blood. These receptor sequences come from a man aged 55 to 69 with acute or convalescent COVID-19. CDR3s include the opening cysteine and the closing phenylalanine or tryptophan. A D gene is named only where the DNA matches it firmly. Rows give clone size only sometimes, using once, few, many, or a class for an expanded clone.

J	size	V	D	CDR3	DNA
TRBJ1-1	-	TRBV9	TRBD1	CASSAGQGAKAFF	TGTGCCAGCAGCGCGGGACAGGGGGCGAAAGCTTTCTTT
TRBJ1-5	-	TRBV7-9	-	CAISGKSNQPQHF	TGTGCCATTTCGGGGAAGAGCAATCAGCCCCAGCATTTT
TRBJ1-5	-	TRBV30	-	CAWSATAGQPQHF	TGTGCCTGGAGTGCTACCGCCGGGCAGCCCCAGCATTTT
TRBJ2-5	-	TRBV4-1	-	CASSQGPGLQETQYF	TGCGCCAGCAGCCAAGGTCCGGGACTTCAAGAGACCCAGTACTTC
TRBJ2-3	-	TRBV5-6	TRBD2	CASSLFAGGSPDTQYF	TGTGCCAGCAGCTTGTTTGCGGGGGGGTCCCCAGATACGCAGTATTTT
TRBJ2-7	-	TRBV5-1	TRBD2	CASSLASGGAGLYEQYF	TGCGCCAGCAGCTTAGCCAGCGGGGGGGCAGGTCTTTACGAGCAGTACTTC
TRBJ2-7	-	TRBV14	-	CASSQGLSGHRYEQYF	TGTGCCAGCAGCCAAGGTCTTTCGGGACACCGCTACGAGCAGTACTTC
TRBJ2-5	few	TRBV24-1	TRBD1	CATSDFQGDNRETQYF	TGTGCCACCAGTGATTTTCAGGGGGACAATCGGGAGACCCAGTACTTC
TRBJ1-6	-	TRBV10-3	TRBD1	CAISTRDRGDGSPLHF	TGTGCCATCAGTACCCGGGACAGGGGGGACGGTTCACCCCTCCACTTT
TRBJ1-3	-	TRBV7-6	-	CASSLEPSSGNTIYF	TGTGCCAGCAGCTTAGAACCGAGCTCTGGAAACACCATATATTTT
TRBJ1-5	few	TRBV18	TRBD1	CASSLIGTGNQPQHF	TGTGCCAGCTCACTAATAGGGACAGGGAATCAGCCCCAGCATTTT
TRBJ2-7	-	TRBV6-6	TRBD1	CASSYSAQGAEQYF	TGTGCCAGCAGTTACTCAGCACAGGGGGCTGAGCAGTACTTC
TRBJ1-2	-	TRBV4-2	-	CASSQDPQGVNYGYTF	TGTGCCAGCAGCCAGGATCCTCAGGGCGTTAACTATGGCTACACCTTC
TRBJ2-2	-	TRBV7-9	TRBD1	CASSLEGGQGWTGELFF	TGTGCCAGCAGCTTAGAAGGAGGACAGGGCTGGACCGGGGAGCTGTTTTTT
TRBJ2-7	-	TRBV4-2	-	CASSQVLSDEQYF	TGTGCCAGCAGCCAAGTATTATCGGACGAGCAGTACTTC
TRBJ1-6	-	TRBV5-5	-	CASSSGGRGGNSPLHF	TGTGCCAGCAGCTCTGGCGGCAGGGGTGGTAATTCACCCCTCCACTTT
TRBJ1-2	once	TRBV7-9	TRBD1	CASSVTTGNYGYTF	TGTGCCAGCAGCGTTACGACAGGGAACTATGGCTACACCTTC
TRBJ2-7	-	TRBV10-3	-	CAISGGQARDYLSDEQYF	TGTGCCATCAGTGGGGGACAGGCCCGGGACTACCTTTCCGACGAGCAGTACTTC
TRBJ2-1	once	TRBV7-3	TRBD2	CASSVVAGGRNEQFF	TGTGCCAGCAGCGTAGTAGCGGGCGGTAGGAATGAGCAGTTCTTC
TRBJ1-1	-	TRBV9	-	CASSTRPSTENPTEAFF	TGTGCCAGCAGCACAAGACCCTCTACGGAGAACCCGACTGAAGCTTTCTTT
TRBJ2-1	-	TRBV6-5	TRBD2	CASSLTSGEYNEQFF	TGTGCCAGCAGCTTAACTAGCGGGGAGTACAATGAGCAGTTCTTC
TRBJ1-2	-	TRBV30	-	CAWLGVGYTF	TGTGCCTGGCTAGGGGTGGGCTACACCTTC